Included here is one TCR beta chain sequence, with context. Antigen: not known. This record comes from a study of shared clonotypes between healthy human individuals. In the original workflow: Junction-only sequences without quality scores were provided by ImmunoSEQ, so filtering was different. Clones were read by immunoSEQ multiplex PCR, and TCRdb kept only the in-frame ones, dropping some. Clone size and V and J calls were adopted from that table, with D and trimming inferred from the DNA. Of about 1.5 million clones listed, around 98% are singletons. Study-level findings and limits: Shared across several donors were approximately 5% of the naive CD4 clonotypes. The researchers took only blood, and tissue repertoires probably look different. Larger estimated richness was generally seen in naive subsets than in memory subsets.

V was cut by 1 base and J by 1 base, with 10 bases left in between. CDR3 length: 15 residues. Per germline, CDR1 SGHVS and CDR2 FNYEAQ. This chain links TRBV7-6 with TRBJ1-1; D call uncertain. The sequenced sample was naive CD4+ T cells sorted from blood. Subset described: CD45RA+ positively selected. This TCR was sampled from a man aged 25-45 years in good health. CDR3 in amino acids: CASSLGWAPNTEAFF. The CDR3 DNA reads as TGTGCCAGCAGCTTAGGTTGGGCCCCGAACACTGAAGCTTTCTTT.